A single T cell receptor beta chain is shown here with its context. This specimen comes from a study of T cell changes during pregnancy in multiple sclerosis. TCRdb's copy holds only in-frame clones and misses some; the assay was immunoSEQ multiplex PCR. The sample has just under 85,000 clones; roughly nine tenths are singletons. Trimming cost V 5 bases and J 3 bases, with 10 bases left between them. The CDR3 is 13 amino acids. Germline V gives CDR1 MNHNS, CDR2 SASEGT. The source is a female donor with multiple sclerosis, enrolled in a pregnancy study. The material was peripheral blood, obtained in the first trimester of pregnancy. The V gene is TRBV6-1, the J gene TRBJ1-2, with a possible D match to TRBD1 (5 bases). CDR3 sequence reads: CASSRAGDYGYTF. CDR3 DNA sequence: TGTGCCAGCAGTCGCGCGGGGGACTATGGCTACACCTTC.